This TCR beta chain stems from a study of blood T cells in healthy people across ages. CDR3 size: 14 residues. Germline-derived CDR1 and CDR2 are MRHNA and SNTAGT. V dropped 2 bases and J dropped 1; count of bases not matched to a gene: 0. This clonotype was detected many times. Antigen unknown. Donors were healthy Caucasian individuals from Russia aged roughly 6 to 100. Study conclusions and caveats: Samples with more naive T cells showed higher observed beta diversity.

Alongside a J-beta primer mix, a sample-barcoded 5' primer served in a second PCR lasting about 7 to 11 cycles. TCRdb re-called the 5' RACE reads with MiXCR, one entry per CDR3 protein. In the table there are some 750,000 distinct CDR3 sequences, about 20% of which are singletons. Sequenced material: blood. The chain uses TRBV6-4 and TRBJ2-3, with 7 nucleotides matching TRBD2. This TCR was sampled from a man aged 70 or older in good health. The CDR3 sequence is CASSDRGGTDTQYF. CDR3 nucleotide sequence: TGTGCCAGCAGTGACCGGGGGGGCACAGATACGCAGTATTTT.